This TCR beta chain stems from a study of blood T cell repertoires in COVID-19. On the study more broadly: COVID-19 samples, acute and convalescent, were from the United States, Italy and Spain.

In the source study's methods: Amplified reference gene primers provided the basis for estimating nucleated cell counts. Clones were sequenced by immunoSEQ multiplex PCR, and TCRdb holds only the in-frame ones, with some missing. V, J and clone size are taken as reported in that table, and D and trimming were inferred from the DNA itself. The sample yields 200,000 or so clones, approximately 80% seen once. The CDR3 has 17 residues. Germline loops: CDR1 SEHNR, CDR2 FQNEAQ (reference sequence). The V segment lost 5 bases and the J segment 1 base; nucleotides outside the gene matches: 10. The sequenced material came from peripheral blood. This TCR was sampled from a human donor in a cohort sampled during active COVID-19. The genes are TRBV7-9 and TRBJ2-3; 9 bases are a match to TRBD2. The CDR3: CASSTRVAGVGTDTQYF. The CDR3 DNA is TGTGCCAGCAGCACCAGGGTAGCGGGAGTGGGCACAGATACGCAGTATTTT.